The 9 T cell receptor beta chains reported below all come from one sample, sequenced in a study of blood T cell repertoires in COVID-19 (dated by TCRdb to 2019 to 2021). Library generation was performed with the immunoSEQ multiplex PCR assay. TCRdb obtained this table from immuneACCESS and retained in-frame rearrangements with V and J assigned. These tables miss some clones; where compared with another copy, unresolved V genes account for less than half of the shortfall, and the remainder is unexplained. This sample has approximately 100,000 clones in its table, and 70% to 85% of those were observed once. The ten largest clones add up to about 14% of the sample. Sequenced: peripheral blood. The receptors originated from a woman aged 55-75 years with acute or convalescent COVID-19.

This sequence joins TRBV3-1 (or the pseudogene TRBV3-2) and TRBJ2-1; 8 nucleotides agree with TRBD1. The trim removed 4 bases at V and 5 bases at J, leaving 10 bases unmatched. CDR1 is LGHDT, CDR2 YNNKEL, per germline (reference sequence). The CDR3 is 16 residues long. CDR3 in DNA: TGTGCCAGCAGCCTCCAGGGGGCTGGGAGCAACAATGAGCAGTTCTTC. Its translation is CASSLQGAGSNNEQFF.

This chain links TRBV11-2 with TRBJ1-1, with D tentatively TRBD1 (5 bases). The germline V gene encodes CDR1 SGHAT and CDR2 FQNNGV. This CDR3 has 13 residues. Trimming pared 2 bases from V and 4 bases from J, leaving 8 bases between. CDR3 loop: CASSLIRGTEAFF. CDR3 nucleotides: TGTGCCAGCAGCTTAATTAGGGGCACTGAAGCTTTCTTT.

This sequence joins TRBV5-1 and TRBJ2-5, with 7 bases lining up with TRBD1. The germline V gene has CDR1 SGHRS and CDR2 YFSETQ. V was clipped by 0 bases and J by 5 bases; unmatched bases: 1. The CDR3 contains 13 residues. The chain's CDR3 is CASSLEGAETQYF. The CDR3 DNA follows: TGCGCCAGCAGCTTGGAGGGGGCCGAGACCCAGTACTTC.

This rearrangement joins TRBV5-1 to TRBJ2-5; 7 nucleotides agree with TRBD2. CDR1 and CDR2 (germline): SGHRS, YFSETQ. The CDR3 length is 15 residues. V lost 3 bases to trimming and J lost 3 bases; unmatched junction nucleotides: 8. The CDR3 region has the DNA TGCGCCAGCAGCTATGGTAGCGGGCCCGAAGAGACCCAGTACTTC. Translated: CASSYGSGPEETQYF.

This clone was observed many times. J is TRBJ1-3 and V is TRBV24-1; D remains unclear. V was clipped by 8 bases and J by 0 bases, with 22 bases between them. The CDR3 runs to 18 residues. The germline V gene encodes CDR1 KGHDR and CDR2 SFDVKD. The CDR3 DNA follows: TGTGCCACCATCCCGTCCAACTCACAGACGCTCTCTGGAAACACCATATATTTT. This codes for CATIPSNSQTLSGNTIYF.

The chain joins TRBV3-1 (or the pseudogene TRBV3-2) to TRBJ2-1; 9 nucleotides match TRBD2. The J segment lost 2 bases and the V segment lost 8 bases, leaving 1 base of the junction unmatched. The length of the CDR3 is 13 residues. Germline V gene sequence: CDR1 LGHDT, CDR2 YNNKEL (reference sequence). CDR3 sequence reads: CASAGGPYNEQFF. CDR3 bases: TGTGCCAGCGCGGGGGGGCCCTACAATGAGCAGTTCTTC.

The CDR3 DNA reads TGCGCCAGCAGTGAAACCGCGAGAGCATCGAGGAGCATTGAGCAGTTCTTC. Translated: CASSETARASRSIEQFF. This chain links TRBV10-1 with TRBJ2-1; D ambiguous. This CDR3 spans 17 amino acids. Germline-derived CDR1 and CDR2 are WNHNN and SYGVQD (reference sequence). With 3 bases removed from V and 9 bases from J, the gap between germline ends came to 24 bases.

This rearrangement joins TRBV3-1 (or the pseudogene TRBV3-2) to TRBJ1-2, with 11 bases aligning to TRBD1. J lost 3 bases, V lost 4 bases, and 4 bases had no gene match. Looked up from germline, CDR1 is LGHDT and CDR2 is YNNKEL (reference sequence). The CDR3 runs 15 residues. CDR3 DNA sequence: TGTGCCAGCAGCCTGGGGACAGGGGGTGACTATGGCTACACCTTC. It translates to CASSLGTGGDYGYTF.

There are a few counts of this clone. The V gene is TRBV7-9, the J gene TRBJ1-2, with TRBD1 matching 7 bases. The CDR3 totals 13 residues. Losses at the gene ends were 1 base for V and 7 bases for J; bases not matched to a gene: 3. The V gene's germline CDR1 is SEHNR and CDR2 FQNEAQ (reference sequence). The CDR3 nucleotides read TGTGCCAGCAGCTTAGTTGACAGGGTTGGCTACACCTTC. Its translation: CASSLVDRVGYTF.